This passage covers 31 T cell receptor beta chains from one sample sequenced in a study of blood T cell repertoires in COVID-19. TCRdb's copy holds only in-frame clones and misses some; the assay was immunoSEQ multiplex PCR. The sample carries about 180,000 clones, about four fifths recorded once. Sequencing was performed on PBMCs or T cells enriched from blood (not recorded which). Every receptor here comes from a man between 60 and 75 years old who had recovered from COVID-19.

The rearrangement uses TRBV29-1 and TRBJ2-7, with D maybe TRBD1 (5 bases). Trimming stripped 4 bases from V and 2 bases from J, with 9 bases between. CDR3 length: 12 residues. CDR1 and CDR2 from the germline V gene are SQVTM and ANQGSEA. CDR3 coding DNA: TGCAGCGTTGCAGACAGTACCTACGAGCAGTACTTC. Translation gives CSVADSTYEQYF.

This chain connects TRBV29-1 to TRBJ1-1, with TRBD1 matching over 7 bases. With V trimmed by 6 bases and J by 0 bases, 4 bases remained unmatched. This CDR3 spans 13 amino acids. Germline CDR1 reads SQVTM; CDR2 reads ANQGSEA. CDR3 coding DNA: TGCAGCGTAATGACAGGGATGAACACTGAAGCTTTCTTT. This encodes CSVMTGMNTEAFF. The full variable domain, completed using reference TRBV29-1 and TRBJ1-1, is SAVISQKPSRDICQRGTSLTIQCQVDSQVTMMFWYRQQPGQSLTLIATANQGSEATYESGFVIDKFPISRPNLTFSTLTVSNMSPEDSSIYLCSVMTGMNTEAFFGQGTRLTVV.

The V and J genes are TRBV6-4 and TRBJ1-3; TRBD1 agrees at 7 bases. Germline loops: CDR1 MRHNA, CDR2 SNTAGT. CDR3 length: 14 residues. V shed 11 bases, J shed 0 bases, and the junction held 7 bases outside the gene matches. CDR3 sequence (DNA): TGTGCCCGAGGACAGGACTTCTCTGGAAACACCATATATTTT. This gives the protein CARGQDFSGNTIYF.

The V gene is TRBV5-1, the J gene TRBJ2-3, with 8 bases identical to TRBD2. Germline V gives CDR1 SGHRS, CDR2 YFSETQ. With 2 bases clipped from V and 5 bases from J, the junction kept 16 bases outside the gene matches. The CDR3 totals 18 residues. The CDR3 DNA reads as TGCGCCAGCAGCTTTAGCGGGGTTAGCACGGGAGCGGGAGATACGCAGTATTTT. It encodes CASSFSGVSTGAGDTQYF.

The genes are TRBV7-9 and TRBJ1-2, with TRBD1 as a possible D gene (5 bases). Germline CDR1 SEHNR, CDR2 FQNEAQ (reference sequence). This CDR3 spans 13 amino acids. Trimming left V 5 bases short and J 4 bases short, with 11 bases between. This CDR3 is CASSLGDSYGYTF. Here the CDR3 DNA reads TGTGCCAGCAGCCTAGGGGACTCCTATGGCTACACCTTC.

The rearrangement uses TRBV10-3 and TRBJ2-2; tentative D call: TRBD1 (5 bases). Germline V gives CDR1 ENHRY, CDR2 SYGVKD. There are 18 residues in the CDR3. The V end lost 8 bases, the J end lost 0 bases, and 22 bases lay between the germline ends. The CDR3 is CAILPSLGETSNTGELFF. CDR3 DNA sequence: TGTGCCATCCTTCCATCCTTAGGGGAAACATCGAACACCGGGGAGCTGTTTTTT.

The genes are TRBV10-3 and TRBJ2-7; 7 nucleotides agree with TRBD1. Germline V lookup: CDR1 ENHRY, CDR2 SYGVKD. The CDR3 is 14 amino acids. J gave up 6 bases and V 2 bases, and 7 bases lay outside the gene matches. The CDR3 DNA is TGTGCCATCAGTGAGCTGCGACAGGGTAGCGAGCAGTACTTC. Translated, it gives CAISELRQGSEQYF.

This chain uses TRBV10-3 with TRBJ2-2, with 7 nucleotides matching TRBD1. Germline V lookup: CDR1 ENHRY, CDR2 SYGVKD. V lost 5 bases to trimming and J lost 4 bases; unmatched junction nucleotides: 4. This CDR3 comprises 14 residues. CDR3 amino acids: CAISTGQATGELFF. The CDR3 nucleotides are TGTGCCATCAGTACCGGACAGGCCACCGGGGAGCTGTTTTTT.

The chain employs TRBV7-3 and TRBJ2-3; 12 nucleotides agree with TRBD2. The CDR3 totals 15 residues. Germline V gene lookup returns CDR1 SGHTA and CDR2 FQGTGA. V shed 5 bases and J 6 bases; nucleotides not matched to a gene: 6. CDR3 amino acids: CASSLTSGSWDTQYF. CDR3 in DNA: TGTGCCAGCAGCCTGACTAGCGGGAGTTGGGATACGCAGTATTTT.

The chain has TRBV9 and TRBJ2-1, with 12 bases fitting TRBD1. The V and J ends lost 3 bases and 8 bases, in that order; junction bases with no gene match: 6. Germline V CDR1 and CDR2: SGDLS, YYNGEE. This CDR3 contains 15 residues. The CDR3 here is CASSAPGQGADEQFF. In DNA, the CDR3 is TGTGCCAGCAGCGCTCCGGGACAGGGGGCCGATGAGCAGTTCTTC. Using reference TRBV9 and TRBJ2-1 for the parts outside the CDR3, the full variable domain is DSGVTQTPKHLITATGQRVTLRCSPRSGDLSVYWYQQSLDQGLQFLIQYYNGEERAKGNILERFSAQQFPDLHSELNLSSLELGDSALYFCASSAPGQGADEQFFGPGTRLTVL.

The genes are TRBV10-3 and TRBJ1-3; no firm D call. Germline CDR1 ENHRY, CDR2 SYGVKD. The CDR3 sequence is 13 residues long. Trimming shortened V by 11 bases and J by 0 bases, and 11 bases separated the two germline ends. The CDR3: CAASGYSGNTIYF. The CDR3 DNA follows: TGTGCCGCTTCAGGATACTCTGGAAACACCATATATTTT.

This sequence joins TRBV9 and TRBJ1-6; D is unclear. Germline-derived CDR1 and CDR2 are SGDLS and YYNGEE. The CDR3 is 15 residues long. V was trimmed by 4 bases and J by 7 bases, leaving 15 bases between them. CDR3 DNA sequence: TGTGCCAGCAGCCAAGCTGGACTGCAGAATTCACCCCTCCACTTT. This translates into CASSQAGLQNSPLHF. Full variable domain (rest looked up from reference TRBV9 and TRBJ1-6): DSGVTQTPKHLITATGQRVTLRCSPRSGDLSVYWYQQSLDQGLQFLIQYYNGEERAKGNILERFSAQQFPDLHSELNLSSLELGDSALYFCASSQAGLQNSPLHFGNGTRLTVT.

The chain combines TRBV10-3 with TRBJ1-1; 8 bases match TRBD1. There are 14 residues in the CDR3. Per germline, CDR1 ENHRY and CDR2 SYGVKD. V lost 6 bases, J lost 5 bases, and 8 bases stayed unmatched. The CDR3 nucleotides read TGTGCCATCAGAACTGACCGGACAGGGACTGAAGCTTTCTTT. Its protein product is CAIRTDRTGTEAFF.

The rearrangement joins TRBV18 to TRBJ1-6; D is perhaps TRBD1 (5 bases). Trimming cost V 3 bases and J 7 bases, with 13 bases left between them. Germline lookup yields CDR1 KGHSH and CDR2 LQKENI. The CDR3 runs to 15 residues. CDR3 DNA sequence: TGTGCCAGCTCACCCGAGCCATCAGGGAATTCACCCCTCCACTTT. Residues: CASSPEPSGNSPLHF.

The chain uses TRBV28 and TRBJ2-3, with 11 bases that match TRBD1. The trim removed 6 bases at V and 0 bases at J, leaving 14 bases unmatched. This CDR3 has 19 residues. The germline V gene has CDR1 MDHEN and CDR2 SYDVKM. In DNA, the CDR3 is TGTGCCAGCAGCGCAATGGGACAGGGGGTTTTTAAGAGCACAGATACGCAGTATTTT. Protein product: CASSAMGQGVFKSTDTQYF. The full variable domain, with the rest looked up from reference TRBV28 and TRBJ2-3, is DVKVTQSSRYLVKRTGEKVFLECVQDMDHENMFWYRQDPGLGLRLIYFSYDVKMKEKGDIPEGYSVSREKKERFSLILESASTNQTSMYLCASSAMGQGVFKSTDTQYFGPGTRLTVL.

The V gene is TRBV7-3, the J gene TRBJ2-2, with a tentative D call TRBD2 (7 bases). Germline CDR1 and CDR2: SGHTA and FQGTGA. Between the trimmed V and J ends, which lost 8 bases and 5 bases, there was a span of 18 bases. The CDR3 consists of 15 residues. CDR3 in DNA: TGTGCCAGCCAGCCGGGGGGCCGCGGGACCGGGGAGCTGTTTTTT. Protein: CASQPGGRGTGELFF. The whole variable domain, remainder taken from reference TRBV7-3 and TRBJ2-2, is GAGVSQTPSNKVTEKGKYVELRCDPISGHTALYWYRQSLGQGPEFLIYFQGTGAADDSGLPNDRFFAVRPEGSVSTLKIQRTERGDSAVYLCASQPGGRGTGELFFGEGSRLTVL.

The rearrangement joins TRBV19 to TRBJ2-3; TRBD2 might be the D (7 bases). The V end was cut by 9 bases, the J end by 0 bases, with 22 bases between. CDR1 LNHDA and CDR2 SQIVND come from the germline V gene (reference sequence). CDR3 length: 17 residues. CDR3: CASRGRAGASSTDTQYF. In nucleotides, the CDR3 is TGTGCCAGCCGAGGGCGTGCGGGGGCCTCTAGCACAGATACGCAGTATTTT.

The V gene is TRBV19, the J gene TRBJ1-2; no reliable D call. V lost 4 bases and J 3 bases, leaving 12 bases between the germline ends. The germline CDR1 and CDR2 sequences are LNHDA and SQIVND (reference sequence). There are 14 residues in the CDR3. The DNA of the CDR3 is TGTGCCAGTAGTACCACAGTGAGTTACTATGGCTACACCTTC. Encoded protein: CASSTTVSYYGYTF.

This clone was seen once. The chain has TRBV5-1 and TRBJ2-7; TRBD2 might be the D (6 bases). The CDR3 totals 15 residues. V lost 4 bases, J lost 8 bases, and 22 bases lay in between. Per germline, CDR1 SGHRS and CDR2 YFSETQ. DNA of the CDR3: TGCGCCAGCAGCCCGGAGGGCGGGGCAGGGAAGCAGCAGTACTTC. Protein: CASSPEGGAGKQQYF.

The CDR3 bases are TGTGCCAGCAGCTTGGGGACAGGGACTGGGTTAGAGACCCAGTACTTC. Its protein product is CASSLGTGTGLETQYF. The V and J genes are TRBV7-6 and TRBJ2-5, with 9 bases matching TRBD1. This CDR3 region has 16 residues. V was pared by 3 bases and J by 4 bases, with 9 bases of the junction left unmatched. The germline V gene has CDR1 SGHVS and CDR2 FNYEAQ.

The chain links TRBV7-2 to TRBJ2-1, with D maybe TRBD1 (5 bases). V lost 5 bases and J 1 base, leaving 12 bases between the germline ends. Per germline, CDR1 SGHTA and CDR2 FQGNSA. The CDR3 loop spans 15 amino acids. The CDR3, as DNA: TGTGCCAGCAGCCGTCAGGGCGGATCCTACAATGAGCAGTTCTTC. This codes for CASSRQGGSYNEQFF. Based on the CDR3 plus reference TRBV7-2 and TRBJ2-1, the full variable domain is GAGVSQSPSNKVTEKGKDVELRCDPISGHTALYWYRQSLGQGLEFLIYFQGNSAPDKSGLPSDRFSAERTGGSVSTLTIQRTQQEDSAVYLCASSRQGGSYNEQFFGPGTRLTVL.

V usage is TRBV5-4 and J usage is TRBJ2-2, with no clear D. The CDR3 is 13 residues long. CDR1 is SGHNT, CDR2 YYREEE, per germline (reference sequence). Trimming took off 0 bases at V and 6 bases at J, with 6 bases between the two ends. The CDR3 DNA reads TGTGCCAGCAGCTTGGTTAGTTCCGGGGAGCTGTTTTTT. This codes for CASSLVSSGELFF.

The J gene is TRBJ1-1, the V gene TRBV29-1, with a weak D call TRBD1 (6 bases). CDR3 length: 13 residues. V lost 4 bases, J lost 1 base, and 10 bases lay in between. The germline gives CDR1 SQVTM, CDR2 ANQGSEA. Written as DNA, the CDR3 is TGCAGCGTTGCGATAGGGGGGAACACTGAAGCTTTCTTT. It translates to CSVAIGGNTEAFF.

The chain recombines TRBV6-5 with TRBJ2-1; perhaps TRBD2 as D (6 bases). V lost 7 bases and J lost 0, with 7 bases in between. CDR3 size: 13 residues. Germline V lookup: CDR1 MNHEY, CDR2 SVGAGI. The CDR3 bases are TGTGCCAGCACCGGGAGCTCCTACAATGAGCAGTTCTTC. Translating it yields CASTGSSYNEQFF.

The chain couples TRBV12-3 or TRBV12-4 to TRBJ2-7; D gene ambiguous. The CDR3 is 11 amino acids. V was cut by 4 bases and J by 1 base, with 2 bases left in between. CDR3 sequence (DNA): TGTGCCAGCAGTTCATCCTACGAGCAGTACTTC. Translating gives CASSSSYEQYF.

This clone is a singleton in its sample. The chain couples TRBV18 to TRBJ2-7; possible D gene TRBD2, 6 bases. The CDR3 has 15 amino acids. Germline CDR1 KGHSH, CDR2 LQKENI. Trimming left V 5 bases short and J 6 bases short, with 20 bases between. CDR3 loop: CASSSQQRAASEQYF. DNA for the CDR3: TGTGCCAGCTCATCTCAACAGCGGGCTGCGAGCGAGCAGTACTTC.

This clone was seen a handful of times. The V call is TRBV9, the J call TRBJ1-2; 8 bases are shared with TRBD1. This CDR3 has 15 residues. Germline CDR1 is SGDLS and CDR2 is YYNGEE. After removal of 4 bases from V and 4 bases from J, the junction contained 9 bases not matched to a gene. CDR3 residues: CASSPRDRSPYGYTF. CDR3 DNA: TGTGCCAGCAGCCCCCGGGACAGGTCCCCCTATGGCTACACCTTC.

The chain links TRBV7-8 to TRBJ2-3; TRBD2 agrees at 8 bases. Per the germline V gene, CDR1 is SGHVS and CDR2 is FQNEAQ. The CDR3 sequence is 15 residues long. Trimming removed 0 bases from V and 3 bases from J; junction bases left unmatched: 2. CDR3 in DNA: TGTGCCAGCAGCTTAGCACTAGCGGAAACAGATACGCAGTATTTT. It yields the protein CASSLALAETDTQYF.

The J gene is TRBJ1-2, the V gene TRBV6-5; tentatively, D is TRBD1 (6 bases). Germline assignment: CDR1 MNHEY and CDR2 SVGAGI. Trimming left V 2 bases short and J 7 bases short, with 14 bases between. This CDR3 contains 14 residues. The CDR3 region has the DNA TGTGCCAGCAGTTACAGCTTGGGAGGGGGTGGCTACACCTTC. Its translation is CASSYSLGGGGYTF.

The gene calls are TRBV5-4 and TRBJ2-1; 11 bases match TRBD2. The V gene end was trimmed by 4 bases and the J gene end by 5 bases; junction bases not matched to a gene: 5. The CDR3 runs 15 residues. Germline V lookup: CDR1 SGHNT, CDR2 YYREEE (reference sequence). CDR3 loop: CASSHPGLADNEQFF. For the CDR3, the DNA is TGTGCCAGCAGCCATCCGGGACTAGCGGACAATGAGCAGTTCTTC.

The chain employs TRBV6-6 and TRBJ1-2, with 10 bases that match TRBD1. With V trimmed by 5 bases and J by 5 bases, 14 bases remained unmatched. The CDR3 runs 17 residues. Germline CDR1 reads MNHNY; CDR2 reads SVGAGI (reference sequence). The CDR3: CASSPGQGGGQAYGYTF. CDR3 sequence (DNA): TGTGCCAGCAGTCCTGGACAGGGGGGCGGGCAAGCTTATGGCTACACCTTC.